These T cell receptor beta chains were read from a single sample in a study of blood T cell repertoires in COVID-19. Assay: immunoSEQ multiplex PCR; the TCRdb copy retains only in-frame clones and omits some. The table includes 200,000 or so clones, 90% to 95% detected once. The sample consisted of peripheral blood. Receptors originate from a man between 60 and 75 years old with COVID-19, enrolled during active disease. The CDR3 runs from the conserved cysteine through the conserved F or W. The D gene is left open where the match is weak. Only some rows state a clone size, as once, few, many or a class for expanded clones.

>TRBJ1-2|TRBD1|19|NA|TRBV3-1/TRBV3-2
CASSPRPTSNRGHDYGYTF
TGTGCCAGCAGCCCAAGACCCACGTCTAACAGGGGGCATGACTATGGCTACACCTTC
>TRBJ2-1|NA|14|NA|TRBV4-3
CASSQDSGLNEQFF
TGCGCCAGCAGCCAAGATTCGGGACTCAATGAGCAGTTCTTC
>TRBJ2-7|TRBD1|14|few|TRBV28
CASSALGGRYEQYF
TGTGCCAGCAGTGCCTTAGGGGGCCGCTACGAGCAGTACTTC
>TRBJ1-6|NA|17|NA|TRBV11-3
CASSLDSRGSRNSPLHF
TGTGCCAGCAGCTTAGATTCCAGGGGCTCCCGTAATTCACCCCTCCACTTT
>TRBJ1-6|TRBD1|16|NA|TRBV27
CASRIQGFTYNSPLHF
TGTGCCAGCAGGATACAGGGGTTTACCTATAATTCACCCCTCCACTTT
>TRBJ1-5|NA|14|NA|TRBV19
CASSRQQSNQPQHF
TGTGCCAGTAGTAGACAGCAGAGCAATCAGCCCCAGCATTTT
>TRBJ2-2|NA|14|once|TRBV2
CASLERLTTGELFF
TGTGCCAGCCTCGAGCGGCTGACCACCGGGGAGCTGTTTTTT
>TRBJ2-1|NA|13|once|TRBV12-3/TRBV12-4
CASRGGSYNEQFF
TGTGCCAGCAGGGGGGGCTCCTACAATGAGCAGTTCTTC
>TRBJ2-1|TRBD2|15|NA|TRBV7-4
CASSCSGRAYNEQFF
TGTGCCAGCAGCTGTAGCGGGAGGGCCTACAATGAGCAGTTCTTC
>TRBJ1-2|TRBD1|15|NA|TRBV28
CASSLRDRGGKGYTF
TGTGCCAGCAGTTTACGGGACAGGGGAGGAAAAGGCTACACCTTC
>TRBJ2-4|NA|15|NA|TRBV27
CASSLFDTTKNIQYF
TGTGCCAGCAGTTTATTTGACACAACCAAAAACATTCAGTACTTC
>TRBJ1-1|NA|12|NA|TRBV19
CASSLHDTEAFF
TGTGCCAGTAGTTTACACGACACTGAAGCTTTCTTT
>TRBJ2-7|NA|13|NA|TRBV9
CASSVGGSHEQYF
TGTGCCAGCAGCGTAGGAGGGTCCCACGAGCAGTACTTC
>TRBJ2-1|TRBD2|14|NA|TRBV5-6
CASSLATSGNEQFF
TGTGCCAGCAGCTTGGCTACTAGCGGCAATGAGCAGTTCTTC
>TRBJ1-1|NA|20|NA|TRBV7-8
CASSSVRGVTAPSSNTEAFF
NA
>TRBJ2-3|TRBD2|16|NA|TRBV6-2/TRBV6-3
CASSPKLAGVADTQYF
TGTGCCAGCAGTCCGAAACTAGCGGGAGTTGCAGATACGCAGTATTTT
>TRBJ1-1|NA|17|NA|TRBV7-8
CASSLAHPGSTNTEAFF
TGTGCCAGCAGCTTAGCGCATCCAGGGTCTACGAACACTGAAGCTTTCTTT
>TRBJ2-7|TRBD2|14|NA|TRBV14
CASHIMEREDEQYF
TGTGCCAGCCACATTATGGAGCGGGAAGACGAGCAGTACTTC
>TRBJ2-7|NA|16|NA|TRBV29-1
CSVELGGVSGTYEQYF
TGCAGCGTCGAACTTGGTGGTGTTAGCGGTACTTACGAGCAGTACTTC
>TRBJ2-6|NA|15|NA|TRBV5-1
CASSPQANKLRVLTF
TGCGCCAGCAGCCCCCAGGCAAACAAGCTTCGCGTCCTGACTTTC
>TRBJ1-1|NA|17|NA|TRBV4-1
CASSHPSGREVRTEAFF
TGCGCCAGCAGCCACCCATCAGGCAGGGAAGTTCGGACTGAAGCTTTCTTT
>TRBJ2-7|NA|14|NA|TRBV5-1
CASSLVRGLDEQYF
TGCGCCAGCAGCTTGGTGAGAGGGTTAGACGAGCAGTACTTC
>TRBJ1-1|NA|15|NA|TRBV4-3
CASSQAAGRNTEAFF
TGCGCCAGCAGTCAAGCGGCAGGGCGGAACACTGAAGCTTTCTTT
>TRBJ1-1|NA|16|NA|TRBV19
CASSIKGGQGNTEAFF
TGTGCCAGTAGTATAAAAGGAGGGCAGGGAAACACTGAAGCTTTCTTT
>TRBJ2-7|TRBD2|16|NA|TRBV7-8
CASSGSLAGVPHEQYF
TGTGCCAGCAGCGGCTCGCTAGCGGGAGTACCCCACGAGCAGTACTTC